The subject of this entry is one TCR beta chain. Its antigen is unidentified. These data originate in a study of OX40 agonist ivuxolimab in advanced cancers. Study-wide context: Mean age around 60 years, range 23 to 79; around 80% male. Findings and caveats of the study: CD4+ and CD8+ blood T cells expanded clonally by week 6 at 0.1 to 3.0 mg/kg. Partial responders at 0.1-3.0 mg/kg had among the lowest clonal expansion.

Blood got drawn at baseline, again on cycle 4 day 1, and then on cycle 7 day 1. Only in-frame clones appear in the TCRdb table, and some are missing; sequencing was by immunoSEQ multiplex PCR. The table has fewer than 80,000 clones, about three quarters seen once. With 6 bases clipped from V and 7 bases from J, the junction kept 9 bases outside the gene matches. Per the germline V gene, CDR1 is MNHEY and CDR2 is SVGAGI. The length of the CDR3 is 13 residues. Sequenced here: CD4+ or CD8+ T cells sorted from blood, sampled in a trial of the OX40 agonist ivuxolimab. The sequence came from an adult with an advanced solid tumor such as melanoma, head and neck, liver or kidney cancer. This chain joins TRBV6-5 and TRBJ2-7, with 7 bases matching TRBD2. In DNA, the CDR3 is TGTGCCAGCAGGGGGACTACCTTGGGGGAGCAGTACTTC. Residues: CASRGTTLGEQYF.